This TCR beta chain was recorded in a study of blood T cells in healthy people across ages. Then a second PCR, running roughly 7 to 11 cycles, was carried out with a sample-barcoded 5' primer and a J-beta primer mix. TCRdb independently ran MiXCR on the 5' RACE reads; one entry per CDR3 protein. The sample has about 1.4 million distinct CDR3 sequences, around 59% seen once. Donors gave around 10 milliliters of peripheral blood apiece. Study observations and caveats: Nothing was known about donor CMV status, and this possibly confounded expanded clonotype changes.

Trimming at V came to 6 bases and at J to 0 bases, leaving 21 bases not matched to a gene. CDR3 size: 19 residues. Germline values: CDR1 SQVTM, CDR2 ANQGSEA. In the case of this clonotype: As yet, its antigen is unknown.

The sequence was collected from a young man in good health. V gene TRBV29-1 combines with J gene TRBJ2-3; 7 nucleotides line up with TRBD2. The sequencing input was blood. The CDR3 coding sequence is TGCAGCGTGGCCCGGTCGCTGGCGGGAGAGTATATTAGCACAGATACGCAGTATTTT. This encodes CSVARSLAGEYISTDTQYF.